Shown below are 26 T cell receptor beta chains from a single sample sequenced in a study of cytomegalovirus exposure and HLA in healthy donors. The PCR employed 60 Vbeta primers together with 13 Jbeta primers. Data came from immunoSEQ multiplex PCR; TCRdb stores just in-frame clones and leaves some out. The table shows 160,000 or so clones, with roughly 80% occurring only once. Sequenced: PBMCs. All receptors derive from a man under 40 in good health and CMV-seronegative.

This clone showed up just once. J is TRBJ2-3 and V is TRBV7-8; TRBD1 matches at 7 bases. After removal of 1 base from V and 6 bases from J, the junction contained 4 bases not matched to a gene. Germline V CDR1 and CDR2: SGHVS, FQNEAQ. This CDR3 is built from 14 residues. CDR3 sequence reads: CASSLGTGADTQYF. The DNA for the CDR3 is TGTGCCAGCAGCTTAGGAACAGGGGCCGATACGCAGTATTTT. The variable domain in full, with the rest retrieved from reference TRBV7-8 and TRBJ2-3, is GAGVSQSPRYKVAKRGQDVALRCDPISGHVSLFWYQQALGQGPEFLTYFQNEAQLDKSGLPSDRFFAERPEGSVSTLKIQRTQQEDSAVYLCASSLGTGADTQYFGPGTRLTVL.

This CDR3 is CASSLGSLGAYEQYF. The CDR3 region has the DNA TGCGCCAGCAGCTTGGGTTCTCTAGGCGCCTACGAGCAGTACTTC. The V gene is TRBV5-1, the J gene TRBJ2-5; D gene unclear. TRBJ2-7 matches the DNA end more closely, so the J call is doubtful. The length of the CDR3 is 15 residues. The germline CDR1 and CDR2 sequences are SGHRS and YFSETQ.

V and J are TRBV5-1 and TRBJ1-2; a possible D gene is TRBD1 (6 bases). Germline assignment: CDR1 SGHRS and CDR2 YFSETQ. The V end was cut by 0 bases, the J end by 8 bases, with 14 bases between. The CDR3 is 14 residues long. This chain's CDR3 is CASSLAGQPEGYTF. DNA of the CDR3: TGCGCCAGCAGCTTGGCCGGACAGCCCGAGGGCTACACCTTC.

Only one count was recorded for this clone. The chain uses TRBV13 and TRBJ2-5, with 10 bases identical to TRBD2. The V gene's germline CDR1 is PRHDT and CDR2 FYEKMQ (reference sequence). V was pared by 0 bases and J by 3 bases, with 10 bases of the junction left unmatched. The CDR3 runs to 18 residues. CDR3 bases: TGTGCCAGCAGCTTAGGGCTAGCGGGAGACCACGGGAAAGAGACCCAGTACTTC. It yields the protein CASSLGLAGDHGKETQYF.

CDR3 region: CASRSSAQGKVITEAFF. The CDR3 DNA sequence: TGTGCCAGTAGATCCTCCGCGCAGGGCAAAGTGATCACTGAAGCTTTCTTT. V and J are TRBV19 and TRBJ1-1; possibly TRBD1 for D (5 bases). V shed 6 bases and J shed 4 bases, with 24 bases lying between them. From germline, CDR1 is LNHDA and CDR2 SQIVND (reference sequence). This CDR3 has 17 residues.

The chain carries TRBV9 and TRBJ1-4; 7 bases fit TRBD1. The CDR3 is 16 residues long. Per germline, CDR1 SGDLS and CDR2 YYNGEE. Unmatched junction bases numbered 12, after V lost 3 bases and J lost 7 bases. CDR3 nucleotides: TGTGCCAGCAGCGGAGGGGACGACAGGGTGGGTGAAAAACTGTTTTTT. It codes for CASSGGDDRVGEKLFF.

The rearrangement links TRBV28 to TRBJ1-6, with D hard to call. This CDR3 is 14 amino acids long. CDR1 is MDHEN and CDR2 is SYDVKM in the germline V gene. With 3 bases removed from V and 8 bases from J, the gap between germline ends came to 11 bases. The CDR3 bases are TGTGCCAGCAGTTTTAGAAACCGTCATTCACCCCTCCACTTT. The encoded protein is CASSFRNRHSPLHF.

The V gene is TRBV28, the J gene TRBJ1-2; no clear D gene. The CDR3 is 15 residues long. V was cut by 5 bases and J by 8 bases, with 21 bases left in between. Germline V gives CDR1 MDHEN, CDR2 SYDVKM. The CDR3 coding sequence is TGTGCCAGCAGTCCCCCGGCATTCAACTTCGGGGGCTACACCTTC. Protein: CASSPPAFNFGGYTF.

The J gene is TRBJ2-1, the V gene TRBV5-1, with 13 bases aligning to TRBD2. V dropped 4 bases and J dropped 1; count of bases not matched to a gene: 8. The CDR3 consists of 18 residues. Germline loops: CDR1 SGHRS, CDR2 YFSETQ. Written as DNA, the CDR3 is TGCGCCAGCAGCCCCAGGACTAGCGGGAGTGAATCCTACAATGAGCAGTTCTTC. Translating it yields CASSPRTSGSESYNEQFF. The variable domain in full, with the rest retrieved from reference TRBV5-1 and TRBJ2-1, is KAGVTQTPRYLIKTRGQQVTLSCSPISGHRSVSWYQQTPGQGLQFLFEYFSETQRNKGNFPGRFSGRQFSNSRSEMNVSTLELGDSALYLCASSPRTSGSESYNEQFFGPGTRLTVL.

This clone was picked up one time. The CDR3 DNA is TGTGCCAGCAGCTTAGATCTACAGGGGGGGGACAATGAGCAGTTCTTC. As protein: CASSLDLQGGDNEQFF. The chain links TRBV11-3 to TRBJ2-1; perhaps TRBD1 as D (8 bases). The ends were cut back, 0 bases at V and 5 bases at J, with 14 bases in the middle. Germline V gene data show CDR1 as SGHNT and CDR2 as YENEEA. The length of the CDR3 is 16 residues.

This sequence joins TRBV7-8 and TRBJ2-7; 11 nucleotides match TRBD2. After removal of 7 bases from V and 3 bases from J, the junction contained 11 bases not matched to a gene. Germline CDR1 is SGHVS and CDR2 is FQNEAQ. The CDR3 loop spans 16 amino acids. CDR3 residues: CASIPGTSGSHYEQYF. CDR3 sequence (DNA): TGTGCCAGCATCCCCGGGACTAGCGGATCACACTACGAGCAGTACTTC.

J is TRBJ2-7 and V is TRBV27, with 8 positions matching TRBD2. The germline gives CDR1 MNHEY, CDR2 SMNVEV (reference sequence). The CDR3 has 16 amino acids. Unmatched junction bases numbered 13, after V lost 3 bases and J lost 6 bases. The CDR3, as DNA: TGTGCCAGCAGTTTGAGTAGCGGGGCGTTCTATTTCGAGCAGTACTTC. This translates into CASSLSSGAFYFEQYF.

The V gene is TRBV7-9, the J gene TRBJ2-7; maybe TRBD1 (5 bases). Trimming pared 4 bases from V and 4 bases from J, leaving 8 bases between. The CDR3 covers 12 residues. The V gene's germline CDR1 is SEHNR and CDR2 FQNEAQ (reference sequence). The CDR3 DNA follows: TGTGCCAGCAGCTCGACAGCGTACGAGCAGTACTTC. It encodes CASSSTAYEQYF.

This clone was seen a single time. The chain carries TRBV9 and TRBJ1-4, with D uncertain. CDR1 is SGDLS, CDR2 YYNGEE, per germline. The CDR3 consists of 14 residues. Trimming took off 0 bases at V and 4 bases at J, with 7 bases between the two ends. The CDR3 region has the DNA TGTGCCAGCAGCGTAGGCGGTGTTAATGAAAAACTGTTTTTT. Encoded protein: CASSVGGVNEKLFF.

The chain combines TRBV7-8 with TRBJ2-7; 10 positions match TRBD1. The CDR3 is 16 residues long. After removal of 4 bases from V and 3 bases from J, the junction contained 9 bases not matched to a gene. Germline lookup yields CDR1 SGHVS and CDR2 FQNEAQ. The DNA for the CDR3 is TGTGCCAGCAGCTACGACCGACAGGGGGCGAACTACGAGCAGTACTTC. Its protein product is CASSYDRQGANYEQYF.

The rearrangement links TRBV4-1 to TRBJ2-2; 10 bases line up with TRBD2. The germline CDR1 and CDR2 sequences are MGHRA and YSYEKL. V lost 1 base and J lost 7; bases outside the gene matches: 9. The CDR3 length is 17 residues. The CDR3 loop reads CASSQGLAGGRDGELFF. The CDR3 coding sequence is TGCGCCAGCAGCCAAGGACTAGCGGGCGGCAGGGACGGGGAGCTGTTTTTT.

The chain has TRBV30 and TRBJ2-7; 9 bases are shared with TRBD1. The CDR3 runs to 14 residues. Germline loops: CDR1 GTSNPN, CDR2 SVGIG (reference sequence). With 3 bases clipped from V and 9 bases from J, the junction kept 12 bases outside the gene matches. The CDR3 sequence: CAWSVGYRGPGQYF. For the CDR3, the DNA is TGTGCCTGGAGCGTGGGCTACAGGGGGCCTGGGCAGTACTTC. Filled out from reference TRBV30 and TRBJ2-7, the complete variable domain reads SQTIHQWPATLVQPVGSPLSLECTVEGTSNPNLYWYRQAAGRGLQLLFYSVGIGQISSEVPQNLSASRPQDRQFILSSKKLLLSDSGFYLCAWSVGYRGPGQYFGPGTRLTVT.

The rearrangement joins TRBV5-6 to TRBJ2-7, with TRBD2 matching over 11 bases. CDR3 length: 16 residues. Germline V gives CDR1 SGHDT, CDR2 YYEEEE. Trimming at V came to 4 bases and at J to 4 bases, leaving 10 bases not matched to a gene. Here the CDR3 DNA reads TGTGCCAGCAGCCATACTAGCGGGAGCAAAGGGTACGAGCAGTACTTC. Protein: CASSHTSGSKGYEQYF. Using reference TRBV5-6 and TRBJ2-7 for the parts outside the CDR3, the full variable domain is DAGVTQSPTHLIKTRGQQVTLRCSPKSGHDTVSWYQQALGQGPQFIFQYYEEEERQRGNFPDRFSGHQFPNYSSELNVNALLLGDSALYLCASSHTSGSKGYEQYFGPGTRLTVT.

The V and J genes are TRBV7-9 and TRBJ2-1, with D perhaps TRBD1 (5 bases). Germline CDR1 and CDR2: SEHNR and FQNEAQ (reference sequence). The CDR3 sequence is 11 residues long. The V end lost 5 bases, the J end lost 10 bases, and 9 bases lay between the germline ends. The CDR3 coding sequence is TGTGCCAGCAGCCCAGACAGCGAGCAGTTCTTC. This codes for CASSPDSEQFF.

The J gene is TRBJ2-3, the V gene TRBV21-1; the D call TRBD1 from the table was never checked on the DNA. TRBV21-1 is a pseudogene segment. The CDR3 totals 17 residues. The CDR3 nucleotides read TGTGCCAGCAGCAAAAGGGACAGTGCTTCTAGCACAGATACGCAGTATTTT. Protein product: CASSKRDSASSTDTQYF.

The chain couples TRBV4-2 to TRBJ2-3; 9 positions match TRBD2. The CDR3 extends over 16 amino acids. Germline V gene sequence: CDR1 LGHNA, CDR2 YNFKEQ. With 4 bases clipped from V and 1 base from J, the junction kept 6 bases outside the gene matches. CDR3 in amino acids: CASSRDGGRGTDTQYF. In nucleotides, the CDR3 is TGTGCCAGCAGCCGGGATGGCGGGAGGGGCACAGATACGCAGTATTTT.

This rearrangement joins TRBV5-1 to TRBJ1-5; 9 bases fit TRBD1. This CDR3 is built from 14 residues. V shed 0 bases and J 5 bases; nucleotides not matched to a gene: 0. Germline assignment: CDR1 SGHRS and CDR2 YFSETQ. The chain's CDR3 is CASSLGTGDQPQHF. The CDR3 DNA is TGCGCCAGCAGCTTGGGGACAGGGGATCAGCCCCAGCATTTT.

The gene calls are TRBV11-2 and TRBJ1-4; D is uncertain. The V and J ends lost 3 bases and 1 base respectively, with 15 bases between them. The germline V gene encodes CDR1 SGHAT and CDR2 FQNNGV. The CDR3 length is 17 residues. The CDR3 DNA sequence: TGTGCCAGCAGCTTTCGGGGAAGGGATGGAACTAATGAAAAACTGTTTTTT. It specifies CASSFRGRDGTNEKLFF.

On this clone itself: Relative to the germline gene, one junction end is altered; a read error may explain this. The CDR3 protein is CSVKEEGGEQYF. CDR3 coding DNA: TGCAGCGTTAAAGAGGAGGGTGGCGAGCAGTACTTC. The V and J genes are TRBV29-1 and TRBJ2-5, with D perhaps matching TRBD2 (6 bases). The J call may be wrong; the DNA end is better matched by TRBJ2-7. This CDR3 is built from 12 residues. Germline V gene data show CDR1 as SQVTM and CDR2 as ANQGSEA.

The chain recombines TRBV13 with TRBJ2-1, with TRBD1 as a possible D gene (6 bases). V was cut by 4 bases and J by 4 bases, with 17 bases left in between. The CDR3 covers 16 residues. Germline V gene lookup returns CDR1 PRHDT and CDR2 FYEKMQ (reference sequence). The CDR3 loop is CASSSRTVKAYNEQFF. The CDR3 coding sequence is TGTGCCAGCAGCTCTCGGACAGTGAAGGCTTACAATGAGCAGTTCTTC. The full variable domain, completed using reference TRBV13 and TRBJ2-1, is AAGVIQSPRHLIKEKRETATLKCYPIPRHDTVYWYQQGPGQDPQFLISFYEKMQSDKGSIPDRFSAQQFSDYHSELNMSSLELGDSALYFCASSSRTVKAYNEQFFGPGTRLTVL.

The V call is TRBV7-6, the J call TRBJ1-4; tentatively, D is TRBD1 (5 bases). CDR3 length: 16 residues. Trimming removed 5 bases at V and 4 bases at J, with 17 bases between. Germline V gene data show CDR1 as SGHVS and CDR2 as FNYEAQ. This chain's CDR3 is CASSPRMGGVNEKLFF. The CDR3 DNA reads TGTGCCAGCAGCCCGAGAATGGGAGGGGTTAATGAAAAACTGTTTTTT. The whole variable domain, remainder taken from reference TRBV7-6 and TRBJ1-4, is GAGVSQSPRYKVTKRGQDVALRCDPISGHVSLYWYRQALGQGPEFLTYFNYEAQQDKSGLPNDRFSAERPEGSISTLTIQRTEQRDSAMYRCASSPRMGGVNEKLFFGSGTQLSVL.